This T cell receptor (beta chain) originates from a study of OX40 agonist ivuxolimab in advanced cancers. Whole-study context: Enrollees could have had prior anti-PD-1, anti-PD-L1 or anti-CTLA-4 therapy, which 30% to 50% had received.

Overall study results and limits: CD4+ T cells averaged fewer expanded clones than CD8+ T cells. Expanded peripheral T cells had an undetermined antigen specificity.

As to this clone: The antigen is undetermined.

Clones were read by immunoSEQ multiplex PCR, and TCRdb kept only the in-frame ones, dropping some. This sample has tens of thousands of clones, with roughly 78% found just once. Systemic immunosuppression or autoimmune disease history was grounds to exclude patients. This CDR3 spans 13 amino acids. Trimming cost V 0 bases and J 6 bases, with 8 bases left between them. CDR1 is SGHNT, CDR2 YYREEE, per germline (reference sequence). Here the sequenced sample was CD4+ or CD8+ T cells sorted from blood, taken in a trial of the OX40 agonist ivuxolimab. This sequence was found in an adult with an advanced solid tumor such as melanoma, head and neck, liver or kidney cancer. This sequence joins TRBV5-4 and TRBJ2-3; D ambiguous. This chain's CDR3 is CASSLAGSDTQYF. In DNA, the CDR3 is TGTGCCAGCAGCTTGGCCGGAAGCGATACGCAGTATTTT.